The entry below gives a single T cell receptor (beta chain) sequence along with its context. The time point was: persistent/refractory GD, antithyroid drugs over 5 years with positive TRAb. From PBMCs, RNA was extracted and then used to make the TCR library. This sample was included in a study of regulatory T cells in long-lasting Graves disease. Background on the study: Those with persistent Graves' disease had received antithyroid drugs for over 5 years with positive TSH receptor antibodies.

Construction of TCR beta libraries relied on iRepertoire HTBI primers and on Arm-PCR targeting CDR3 regions. TCRdb redid the calling of the multiplex PCR reads with MiXCR, one entry per CDR3 protein. The table shows approximately 690,000 distinct CDR3 sequences, with around 32% occurring only once. The material was peripheral blood mononuclear cells (PBMCs), obtained when the disease was refractory, from a patient treated with antithyroid drugs. The sequence was obtained from a female donor with Graves disease.

The CDR3 DNA reads as TGTGCCAGTAGTATCGGGTCTAGTGAGCAGTTCTTC. Encoded protein: CASSIGSSEQFF. The chain uses TRBV19 and TRBJ2-1; no clear D. Germline assignment: CDR1 LNHDA and CDR2 SQIVND (reference sequence). Trimming pared 3 bases from V and 9 bases from J, leaving 9 bases between. The CDR3 totals 12 residues.